This TCR beta chain was recorded in a study of shared clonotypes between healthy human individuals. Using immunoSEQ multiplex PCR, the repertoire was profiled, and TCRdb retains in-frame clones only, with some absent. The data contain about 980,000 clones, over 60% of them singletons. All participating donors were Caucasian adults from Nashville, Tennessee. This clone was detected only once. The antigen remains unidentified. Study-level findings and limits: Sharing across four donors was highest in naive CD4 (about 5%) and lowest in memory CD8 (roughly 0.4%). On the whole, naive subsets had larger estimated richness than memory subsets had. Unshared clonotypes carried lower generation probabilities than those common to all four donors.

The TCR sequence derives from a man between 18 and 35 years old in good health. Sequences were obtained from memory CD4+ T cells sorted from blood. Subset denoted: CD45RA-negative fraction.

For the CDR3, the DNA is TGTGCCAGCAGCCGGGACAGGGGCATGAGCACAGATACGCAGTATTTT. Translation gives CASSRDRGMSTDTQYF. The chain links TRBV7-8 to TRBJ2-3; 10 bases are shared with TRBD1. With 5 bases clipped from V and 0 bases from J, the junction kept 5 bases outside the gene matches. The CDR3 has 16 residues. CDR1 and CDR2 (germline): SGHVS, FQNEAQ.